This TCR beta chain was sequenced during a study of blood T cell repertoires in COVID-19. Study information: Specimens from acute and convalescent COVID-19 originated in the United States, Italy and Spain. From T cells, B-cell-depleted T cells, or PBMCs came the material, which was cDNA or gDNA.

J lost 4 bases, V lost 4 bases, and 7 bases had no gene match. From germline, CDR1 is SGHNT and CDR2 YYREEE (reference sequence). There are 15 residues in the CDR3. The protocol was immunoSEQ multiplex PCR, while the TCRdb copy is restricted to in-frame clones and leaves out a portion. The data contain 120,000 to 150,000 clones, 80% to 90% of them seen just once; the ten biggest clones take up 35% to 40%. The rearrangement links TRBV5-4 to TRBJ2-7; TRBD1 matches at 11 bases. The sample consisted of peripheral blood. This TCR was recovered from a human donor in a cohort sampled during active COVID-19. CDR3 protein: CASSGPGQGVYEQYF. CDR3 in DNA: TGTGCCAGCAGCGGGCCGGGACAGGGGGTTTACGAGCAGTACTTC.